This record looks at one T cell receptor beta chain sequence and its context. Its cognate antigen is unknown. The entry originates in a study of T cell responses to AZD1222 COVID-19 vaccine. Study-wide background: Both about-4-week and about-12-week second-dose recipients were combined. Study outcomes and limitations: The breadth and depth of Spike-specific TCRs increased once two AZD1222 doses had been given.

Profiled with immunoSEQ multiplex PCR; TCRdb holds only in-frame clones, not every one. This sample carries about 140,000 clones, roughly 89% of them seen once, and the ten largest clones take around 1.8%. The V gene end was trimmed by 4 bases and the J gene end by 6 bases; junction bases not matched to a gene: 9. This CDR3 contains 15 residues. CDR1 SGDLS and CDR2 YYNGEE come from the germline V gene. This rearrangement joins TRBV9 to TRBJ2-4; 8 nucleotides agree with TRBD1. The sample here was peripheral blood, taken on day 0 of AZD1222 vaccination. The clonotype originates from an adult in good health. The CDR3 spells CASSIGQGAGNIQYF. In nucleotides, the CDR3 is TGTGCCAGCAGCATTGGACAGGGAGCGGGAAACATTCAGTACTTC.